Included here is one T cell receptor (beta chain) sequence, with context. This clonotype is a singleton in its sample. The antigen it binds to is not known. No quality values exist for individual bases; no much larger clone is one base distant. One read is thin evidence. RNA was extracted using the RNeasy kit, and about 0.45 to 1 ug of the RNA was reverse transcribed with random hexamers. The immunoSEQ multiplex PCR assay, covering 54 Vbeta and 13 Jbeta segments, was used to amplify TCR beta CDR3 regions. PCR amplification bias was corrected using a synthetic template baseline for primer optimization and computational correction. Regarding the original processing steps: Reads were annotated to V, D and J genes per IMGT and analyzed with immunoSEQ Analyzer, keeping only productive sequences. Clonality was computed as one minus Shannon entropy normalized by log2 of the number of productive unique sequences. Public and private clones were assessed among the 100 most prevalent clones of each patient and control. Susac-specific clones were defined as absent from healthy and MS cohorts, 850 to 1,300 published viral clones and other ImmuneACCESS disease sequences. TCRdb reanalyzed the raw reads on its own, using fastp at Q25 for trimming and MiXCR for clone calling, and kept in-frame beta chains. CDR3 protein duplicates are merged, each entry listing the most common genes and DNA. The V and J calls were determined by TCRdb, not by the authors. This sample has some 190,000 distinct CDR3 sequences in its table, and about 95% of those were observed once. The ten top clones hold 0.085% to 0.12% of the sample.

V is cut back by 2 bases and J by 5 bases, with 2 bases in the junction unmatched. Looking up the germline V gene (reference sequence) yields CDR1 GTSNPN and CDR2 SVGIG. There are 12 amino acids in the CDR3, from cysteine to phenylalanine inclusive. The retained sequence is limited to the CDR3, 36 bases, with the frame set at the first base. The sample is drawn from a study of CD8 T cells in Susac syndrome (dated 2019 in TCRdb). Regarding the research as a whole: Whether CD8+ T cell activation and differentiation in Susac syndrome was antigen driven was tested using repertoire sequencing.

What the work shows at the level of the full study, not this receptor alone: The TCR sequencing and HLA analysis was acknowledged to have included a relatively small number of individuals.

Peripheral blood CD8+ and CD4+ T cells from healthy donors, Susac syndrome patients and multiple sclerosis patients were profiled using high-throughput TCR beta sequencing. The healthy donors served as controls matched for age and sex. CD8+ TEMRA cells were enriched by FACS, while bulk CD8+ and CD4+ T cells were purified by magnetic negative isolation. Blood was drawn into EDTA tubes, processed within 24 hours, and PBMCs were isolated by density gradient centrifugation. PBMCs intended for TCR sequencing were frozen in liquid nitrogen and were later thawed in a 37 degrees C water bath. The sorted or isolated CD4+, CD8+ and CD8+ TEMRA cells had a purity of 90% or higher.

Sequenced: CD4+ T cells from PBMCs. The receptor chain draws on TRBV30 and TRBJ2-7; 8 nucleotides in the junction match TRBD2. The TCR sequence derives from a human donor in good health. The CDR3 sequence is CAWSLTSDEQYF. The nucleotides are TGTGCCTGGAGTTTGACTAGCGACGAGCAGTACTTC.